These 13 T cell receptor beta chains were all obtained from the same sample, sequenced in a study of T cell repertoires in cytomegalovirus infection. TCRdb itself ran the reads through MiXCR, one entry per CDR3 protein. The sample has approximately 470,000 distinct CDR3 sequences; more than 40% are singletons. Their antigen targets remain unknown. This specimen was cultured PBMCs, taken from culture after CMV antigen stimulation. Every receptor here comes from a human donor in good health (CMV status not recorded). Some clones in this sample may be carry-over from other donors' samples.

V is TRBV12-5 and J is TRBJ2-3, with no clear D. CDR1 and CDR2 from the germline V gene are LGHNT and FRNRAP. The V end was cut by 7 bases, the J end by 6 bases, with 8 bases between. CDR3 length equals 11 residues. The CDR3 here is CASATQDTQYF. CDR3 DNA sequence: TGTGCTAGTGCCACTCAGGATACGCAGTATTTT.

This clonotype was counted many times. The chain uses TRBV7-2 and TRBJ2-5; the match to TRBD1 covers 7 bases. Germline lookup yields CDR1 SGHTA and CDR2 FQGNSA. The J segment lost 4 bases and the V segment lost 7 bases, leaving 9 bases of the junction unmatched. The CDR3 runs 14 residues. The CDR3 DNA sequence: TGTGCCAGCAAAATAGAACAGGGGATAGAGACCCAGTACTTC. Its translation: CASKIEQGIETQYF.

The chain carries TRBV20-1 and TRBJ1-6; D is undetermined. Germline V gives CDR1 DFQATT, CDR2 SNEGSKA (reference sequence). CDR3 size: 18 residues. V gave up 1 base and J gave up 0 bases, with 16 bases separating them. Here the CDR3 reads CSARGRQSGSSYNSPLHF. DNA of the CDR3: TGCAGTGCTAGAGGCCGGCAGTCAGGCAGCTCCTATAATTCACCCCTCCACTTT.

V is TRBV20-1 and J is TRBJ2-3; 7 bases map to TRBD2. V trimming: 2 bases; J trimming: 0 bases; junction bases outside the gene matches: 11. Germline CDR1 is DFQATT and CDR2 is SNEGSKA (reference sequence). The CDR3 spans 17 residues. The CDR3 sequence: CSARRAGVRPSTDTQYF. The CDR3 coding sequence is TGCAGTGCTAGAAGGGCGGGGGTTCGGCCTAGCACAGATACGCAGTATTTT.

V and J are TRBV6-2 or TRBV6-3 and TRBJ2-1; D unresolved. The CDR3 sequence is 12 residues long. The germline V and J ends were trimmed by 2 bases and 5 bases, with 4 bases remaining between them. The germline V gene encodes CDR1 MNHEY and CDR2 SVGEGT. Here the CDR3 reads CASSYVDNEQFF. CDR3 nucleotide sequence: TGTGCCAGCAGTTACGTAGACAATGAGCAGTTCTTC.

The rearrangement links TRBV7-2 to TRBJ1-5; the D is unclear. V was trimmed by 5 bases and J by 5 bases, leaving 10 bases between them. The germline V gene encodes CDR1 SGHTA and CDR2 FQGNSA. This CDR3 contains 13 residues. CDR3 coding DNA: TGTGCCAGCAGCCCGTACAGCCATCAGCCCCAGCATTTT. It yields the protein CASSPYSHQPQHF. Full variable domain (rest looked up from reference TRBV7-2 and TRBJ1-5): GAGVSQSPSNKVTEKGKDVELRCDPISGHTALYWYRQSLGQGLEFLIYFQGNSAPDKSGLPSDRFSAERTGGSVSTLTIQRTQQEDSAVYLCASSPYSHQPQHFGDGTRLSIL.

The rearrangement links TRBV12-3 or TRBV12-4 to TRBJ2-2, with D possibly TRBD2 on 6 matching bases. V was shortened by 3 bases and J by 4 bases, with 6 bases between the two germline ends. The CDR3 covers 13 residues. The CDR3 here is CASSFGSTGELFF. The CDR3 bases are TGTGCCAGCAGTTTCGGGAGCACCGGGGAGCTGTTTTTT.

V gene TRBV7-2 combines with J gene TRBJ2-3; the D gene is possibly TRBD1 (5 bases). Germline V CDR1 and CDR2: SGHTA, FQGNSA. CDR3 length: 14 amino acids. Trimming cost V 5 bases and J 2 bases, with 11 bases left between them. The CDR3 protein is CASSRRQPTDTQYF. In DNA, the CDR3 is TGTGCCAGCAGCCGCAGACAGCCCACAGATACGCAGTATTTT.

The J gene is TRBJ2-3, the V gene TRBV20-1; a weak D match, TRBD1 (5 bases). This CDR3 contains 11 residues. The germline V gene has CDR1 DFQATT and CDR2 SNEGSKA (reference sequence). V dropped 6 bases and J dropped 9 bases, with 13 bases sitting between them. The CDR3: CSAATQGTQYF. DNA of the CDR3: TGCAGTGCGGCGACCCAGGGAACGCAGTATTTT.

This clonotype was observed a few times. The chain couples TRBV7-2 to TRBJ2-2, with TRBD1 as a possible D gene (5 bases). This CDR3 is 14 amino acids long. CDR1 and CDR2 from the germline V gene are SGHTA and FQGNSA. With 5 bases removed from V and 5 bases from J, the gap between germline ends came to 12 bases. CDR3 nucleotide sequence: TGTGCCAGCAGCGTAAGGGGAAGAACCGGGGAGCTGTTTTTT. This gives the protein CASSVRGRTGELFF. Complete variable domain (other parts from reference TRBV7-2 and TRBJ2-2): GAGVSQSPSNKVTEKGKDVELRCDPISGHTALYWYRQSLGQGLEFLIYFQGNSAPDKSGLPSDRFSAERTGGSVSTLTIQRTQQEDSAVYLCASSVRGRTGELFFGEGSRLTVL.

V gene TRBV7-9 combines with J gene TRBJ2-7; D perhaps matches TRBD2 (6 bases). Trimming took 6 bases from V and 2 from J, leaving 14 bases between them. Germline V CDR1 and CDR2: SEHNR, FQNEAQ (reference sequence). This CDR3 has 14 amino acids. The chain's CDR3 is CASRTSSGTYEQYF. The CDR3 DNA sequence: TGTGCCAGCAGAACTAGTAGCGGTACCTACGAGCAGTACTTC. The whole variable domain, remainder taken from reference TRBV7-9 and TRBJ2-7, is DTGVSQNPRHKITKRGQNVTFRCDPISEHNRLYWYRQTLGQGPEFLTYFQNEAQLEKSRLLSDRFSAERPKGSFSTLEIQRTEQGDSAMYLCASRTSSGTYEQYFGPGTRLTVT.

The chain employs TRBV5-4 and TRBJ2-5; D possibly matches TRBD1 or TRBD2 (5 bases each). Germline V gene data show CDR1 as SGHNT and CDR2 as YYREEE (reference sequence). Trimming shortened V by 4 bases and J by 3 bases, and 16 bases separated the two germline ends. This CDR3 spans 15 amino acids. The CDR3 sequence: CASSHSGTDKETQYF. Here the CDR3 DNA reads TGTGCCAGCAGCCATTCCGGGACGGATAAAGAGACCCAGTACTTC.

The V gene is TRBV6-2 or TRBV6-3, the J gene TRBJ2-7; the match to TRBD1 covers 7 bases. V dropped 6 bases and J dropped 0; count of bases not matched to a gene: 14. Germline-derived CDR1 and CDR2 are MNHEY and SVGEGT. CDR3 length equals 17 residues. This chain's CDR3 is CASSSFPGGTASYEQYF. The CDR3 nucleotides read TGTGCCAGCAGCTCATTTCCCGGTGGGACAGCCTCCTACGAGCAGTACTTC.